Listed here are 17 T cell receptor beta chains from one sample, sequenced in a study of graft-versus-host responses after intestinal transplantation. Generated by immunoSEQ multiplex PCR, the TCRdb table keeps only in-frame clones and is missing some. Among tens of thousands of clones listed, around 90% were seen once. Antigen specificity for these receptors is unknown. The specimen was unstimulated CD8+ T cells sorted from spleen or lymph node cells, collected before transplant. These receptor sequences come from a human donor who was the organ donor for an intestinal transplant.

The CDR3 protein is CASSFSSGANTEAFF. Here the CDR3 DNA reads TGTGCCAGCAGTTTCTCCTCAGGGGCGAACACTGAAGCTTTCTTT. The gene calls are TRBV27 and TRBJ1-1, with D tentatively TRBD1 (6 bases). CDR3 length equals 15 residues. V dropped 3 bases and J dropped 1 base, with 12 bases sitting between them. Germline V lookup: CDR1 MNHEY, CDR2 SMNVEV (reference sequence).

The chain uses TRBV28 and TRBJ1-1; D gene unclear. Trimming left V 1 base short and J 2 bases short, with 8 bases between. Germline CDR1 and CDR2: MDHEN and SYDVKM. CDR3 length: 14 residues. CDR3 DNA: TGTGCCAGCAGTTTATCCAGTTTCAACACTGAAGCTTTCTTT. Encoded protein: CASSLSSFNTEAFF.

V gene TRBV7-9 combines with J gene TRBJ1-3; D is unresolved. This CDR3 spans 14 amino acids. V was trimmed by 1 base and J by 4 bases, leaving 8 bases between them. Germline loops: CDR1 SEHNR, CDR2 FQNEAQ (reference sequence). In DNA, the CDR3 is TGTGCCAGCAGCTTAGGGGCAATCGGAAACACCATATATTTT. As protein: CASSLGAIGNTIYF. Full variable domain (rest looked up from reference TRBV7-9 and TRBJ1-3): DTGVSQNPRHKITKRGQNVTFRCDPISEHNRLYWYRQTLGQGPEFLTYFQNEAQLEKSRLLSDRFSAERPKGSFSTLEIQRTEQGDSAMYLCASSLGAIGNTIYFGEGSWLTVV.

This clone was counted between two and nine times. This chain connects TRBV4-3 to TRBJ1-5, with no clear D. Per germline, CDR1 LGHNA and CDR2 YSLEER. Trimming took 1 base from V and 4 from J, leaving 8 bases between them. The CDR3 is made up of 14 amino acids. DNA for the CDR3: TGCGCCAGCAGCCAAGCCCTCGGGAATCAGCCCCAGCATTTT. This gives the protein CASSQALGNQPQHF.

The V gene is TRBV7-8, the J gene TRBJ1-1; maybe TRBD1 (6 bases). Germline loops: CDR1 SGHVS, CDR2 FQNEAQ. The length of the CDR3 is 14 residues. Trimming removed 4 bases at V and 1 base at J, with 10 bases between. CDR3 loop: CASSSQGWNTEAFF. As DNA, the CDR3 is TGTGCCAGCAGCTCACAGGGTTGGAACACTGAAGCTTTCTTT. Together with reference TRBV7-8 and TRBJ1-1, the CDR3 gives the full variable domain: GAGVSQSPRYKVAKRGQDVALRCDPISGHVSLFWYQQALGQGPEFLTYFQNEAQLDKSGLPSDRFFAERPEGSVSTLKIQRTQQEDSAVYLCASSSQGWNTEAFFGQGTRLTVV.

The gene calls are TRBV5-6 and TRBJ2-5; 16 bases line up with TRBD2. Germline CDR1 and CDR2: SGHDT and YYEEEE. The CDR3 extends over 16 amino acids. V was clipped by 3 bases and J by 5 bases; unmatched bases: 4. For the CDR3, the DNA is TGTGCCAGCAGCTCCGGGACTAGCGGGGGGGCGGAGACCCAGTACTTC. This translates into CASSSGTSGGAETQYF. The variable domain in full, with the rest retrieved from reference TRBV5-6 and TRBJ2-5, is DAGVTQSPTHLIKTRGQQVTLRCSPKSGHDTVSWYQQALGQGPQFIFQYYEEEERQRGNFPDRFSGHQFPNYSSELNVNALLLGDSALYLCASSSGTSGGAETQYFGPGTRLLVL.

The chain uses TRBV7-8 and TRBJ2-1; 12 bases agree with TRBD2. The CDR3 is made up of 15 amino acids. The V and J ends lost 5 bases and 10 bases, in that order; junction bases with no gene match: 9. From germline, CDR1 is SGHVS and CDR2 FQNEAQ. CDR3 bases: TGTGCCAGCAGCCCCTCCTCCGGGACTAGCGGGGAGCAGTTCTTC. Translating gives CASSPSSGTSGEQFF.

This chain connects TRBV10-3 to TRBJ2-2; 7 nucleotides agree with TRBD1. CDR3 length equals 15 residues. The V gene end was trimmed by 3 bases and the J gene end by 6 bases; junction bases not matched to a gene: 7. Germline CDR1 ENHRY, CDR2 SYGVKD. The CDR3 reads CAISDPQGRAGELFF. CDR3 coding DNA: TGTGCCATCAGTGACCCACAGGGGCGCGCCGGGGAGCTGTTTTTT.

The chain links TRBV10-3 to TRBJ1-6; no definite D call. Germline-derived CDR1 and CDR2 are ENHRY and SYGVKD. V lost 3 bases and J lost 7, with 13 bases in between. CDR3 length equals 15 residues. CDR3 DNA sequence: TGTGCCATCAGTGAAACCGGGTTTGGAAATTCACCCCTCCACTTT. This codes for CAISETGFGNSPLHF.

This clone showed up just a few times. The chain joins TRBV5-6 to TRBJ1-4; unclear D gene. The germline V and J ends were trimmed by 2 bases and 5 bases, with 7 bases remaining between them. Germline CDR1 and CDR2: SGHDT and YYEEEE. CDR3 length equals 13 residues. The CDR3 nucleotides are TGTGCCAGCAGCTTCGGGAGAAATGAAAAACTGTTTTTT. Translated, it gives CASSFGRNEKLFF.

The chain uses TRBV5-6 and TRBJ1-6; D gene unclear. The ends were cut back, 0 bases at V and 9 bases at J, with 13 bases in the middle. The CDR3 contains 15 residues. Germline lookup yields CDR1 SGHDT and CDR2 YYEEEE. CDR3 sequence reads: CASSLDGFLPSPLHF. Written as DNA, the CDR3 is TGTGCCAGCAGCTTGGACGGGTTCTTGCCTTCACCCCTCCACTTT.

In nucleotides, the CDR3 is TGTGCCAGCCTAGAGCGGGGGGGCTTTGAAGATACGCAGTATTTT. This translates into CASLERGGFEDTQYF. The V and J genes are TRBV2 and TRBJ2-3; 10 bases agree with TRBD2. Per germline, CDR1 SNHLY and CDR2 FYNNEI. This CDR3 is 15 amino acids long. Unmatched junction bases numbered 10, after V lost 8 bases and J lost 5 bases.

A few counts support this clone. This chain links TRBV29-1 with TRBJ2-2; 9 nucleotides match TRBD1. The germline V gene has CDR1 SQVTM and CDR2 ANQGSEA. V dropped 6 bases and J dropped 6; count of bases not matched to a gene: 8. The CDR3 consists of 14 residues. CDR3 protein: CSVVGQGIAGELFF. As DNA, the CDR3 is TGCAGCGTGGTAGGACAGGGGATTGCCGGGGAGCTGTTTTTT.

The V call is TRBV27, the J call TRBJ2-3; TRBD2 might be the D (8 bases). The CDR3 has 15 residues. Germline V CDR1 and CDR2: MNHEY, SMNVEV (reference sequence). V was pared by 7 bases and J by 2 bases, with 16 bases between. CDR3 in DNA: TGTGCCAGCAAGCGGGGGACAGCTATCACAGATACGCAGTATTTT. It yields the protein CASKRGTAITDTQYF.

J is TRBJ2-2 and V is TRBV5-6; 7 bases are a match to TRBD2. With V trimmed by 3 bases and J by 2 bases, 7 bases remained unmatched. This CDR3 comprises 16 residues. The germline V gene encodes CDR1 SGHDT and CDR2 YYEEEE. In nucleotides, the CDR3 is TGTGCCAGCAGCTGGTCGTGGGAGGGTAACACCGGGGAGCTGTTTTTT. It translates to CASSWSWEGNTGELFF.

This clone appeared a single time. The chain couples TRBV5-4 to TRBJ1-1, with a possible D match to TRBD1 (6 bases). CDR1 and CDR2 from the germline V gene are SGHNT and YYREEE (reference sequence). The ends were cut back, 4 bases at V and 0 bases at J, with 13 bases in the middle. The CDR3 extends over 15 amino acids. CDR3 loop: CASSRVGDMNTEAFF. Written as DNA, the CDR3 is TGTGCCAGCAGCCGGGTGGGGGACATGAACACTGAAGCTTTCTTT.

The chain joins TRBV25-1 to TRBJ1-2; TRBD1 matches at 8 bases. This CDR3 spans 15 amino acids. V shed 5 bases, J shed 4 bases, and the junction held 9 bases outside the gene matches. CDR1 is MGHDK and CDR2 is SYGVNS in the germline V gene. The CDR3 here is CASSTGQGAFYGYTF. CDR3 nucleotide sequence: TGTGCCAGCAGTACAGGACAGGGCGCCTTCTATGGCTACACCTTC.